The entry below gives a single T cell receptor (beta chain) sequence along with its context. The target of this receptor is not known. One base away there is no much larger clone; base qualities are not given. The sample comes from a study of CD8+ T cells in alopecia areata (dated by TCRdb to the late 2010s). Study-wide context: The treated patients took part in an open-label pilot trial in which moderate-to-severe alopecia areata was treated with oral tofacitinib at 5 to 10 mg twice daily. Patients received tofacitinib for 6 to 18 months and were then followed off drug for 6 months to check for delayed response and recurrence. For the treated patients, the SALT score, which quantifies what percentage of scalp surface area is affected, served as the measure of disease severity. High-throughput TCRbeta sequencing was used to examine T cell clonal expansion in alopecia areata in both the C3H/HeJ mouse model and human patients. On the human side, TCRbeta sequencing was run on scalp tissue and on sorted CD4+ and CD8+ peripheral blood T cells from healthy controls and from alopecia areata patients with either patchy or totalis/universalis disease. Biopsies were taken from tofacitinib-treated patients at baseline and again at 4 and 24 weeks into treatment, and several of those patients also had a later scalp biopsy. Clonality in the scalp was compared among normal scalp (n=4), patchy alopecia areata scalp (n=8), and alopecia totalis/universalis scalp (n=8). The RNA source kit depended on sample type: the PAXgene miRNA kit for fixed scalp, the miRNeasy kit for PBMCs, and the RNeasy kit for mouse skin. immunoSEQ multiplex PCR using 35 Vbeta forward primers and 13 Jbeta reverse primers was used to amplify TCRbeta CDR3 regions. Study-level results and caveats: During tofacitinib treatment, many expanded lesional clones remained in scalp and blood, and this persistence may partly explain relapse after treatment is stopped. Higher clonality and more expanded CD8+ clones were observed in lesional scalp than in normal scalp, particularly in alopecia totalis/universalis, a finding suggestive of antigenic drive. Shared TCR sequences between patients were less evident than in mice, which may be partly attributable to HLA diversity in the patient population. Unlike mouse skin, which is dominated by gammadelta T cells, normal human skin has resident alphabeta T cells that are also sequenced, and this complicates analysis of the scalp TCR repertoire. Because the treated cohort was small and had only one nonresponder, larger studies are needed to examine links between baseline CD8+ expansion and response. Scalp clonality and the number of expanded CD8+ clones among the top 100 scalp clones were significantly decreased by tofacitinib.

Library preparation employed the immunoSEQ multiplex PCR assay. RNA was extracted from all samples and reverse transcribed into cDNA, which served as template for TCR sequencing. SuperScript III was used for first-strand cDNA synthesis, primed with a 2:1 mix of oligo-dT and random hexamers. A synthetic immune receptor repertoire was used to assess amplification bias, and residual bias was removed computationally. The original methods were these. After raw reads were preprocessed to remove errors, the CDR3 was defined following IMGT conventions as running from the conserved cysteine to phenylalanine. To get clonality, Shannon entropy was normalized by log2 of the number of productive unique TCRs and the result was subtracted from 1. Whether each scalp clone was CD4 or CD8 was inferred by checking scalp TCRbeta sequences against the CD4 and CD8 repertoires from sorted blood. TCRdb provides this immuneACCESS table in a form limited to in-frame rearrangements. Some clones are lacking; in checked studies, under half of them reflect an unresolved V gene, and why the rest are absent is not known. That table gives V, J and clone size, and the DNA gave D and trimming. The sample contains about 270,000 clones, 60% of them found a single time. The leading ten clones occupy 0.75% to 0.95% of the sample.

CDR1 and CDR2, looked up from the germline V gene, are SGHRS and YFSETQ. Spanning cysteine to phenylalanine, the CDR3 consists of 16 amino acids. The entry retains the CDR3 DNA only, 48 bases that are in frame from base 1. V gives up 0 bases and J gives up 9 bases, and the segment between their germline ends measures 19 bases. The sample's treatment or condition, from its label and the paper: oral pan-JAK inhibitor, 5-10 mg twice daily. Peripheral blood and lesional scalp punch biopsies were obtained from patients with alopecia areata. PBMCs were separated by density centrifugation and stained for CD3, CD4 and CD8, after which CD4+ and CD8+ T cells were sorted on a FACSAria.

The chain is made from TRBV5-1 and TRBJ2-1, with the D gene uncertain. The receptor was derived from a human donor with alopecia areata. Source: CD4+ T cells sorted from blood, taken between weeks 51 and 52, from a patient treated with tofacitinib. The CDR3 reads CASSLVGNNQYGEQFF. The bases read TGCGCCAGCAGCTTGGTAGGGAATAACCAATACGGTGAGCAGTTCTTC.